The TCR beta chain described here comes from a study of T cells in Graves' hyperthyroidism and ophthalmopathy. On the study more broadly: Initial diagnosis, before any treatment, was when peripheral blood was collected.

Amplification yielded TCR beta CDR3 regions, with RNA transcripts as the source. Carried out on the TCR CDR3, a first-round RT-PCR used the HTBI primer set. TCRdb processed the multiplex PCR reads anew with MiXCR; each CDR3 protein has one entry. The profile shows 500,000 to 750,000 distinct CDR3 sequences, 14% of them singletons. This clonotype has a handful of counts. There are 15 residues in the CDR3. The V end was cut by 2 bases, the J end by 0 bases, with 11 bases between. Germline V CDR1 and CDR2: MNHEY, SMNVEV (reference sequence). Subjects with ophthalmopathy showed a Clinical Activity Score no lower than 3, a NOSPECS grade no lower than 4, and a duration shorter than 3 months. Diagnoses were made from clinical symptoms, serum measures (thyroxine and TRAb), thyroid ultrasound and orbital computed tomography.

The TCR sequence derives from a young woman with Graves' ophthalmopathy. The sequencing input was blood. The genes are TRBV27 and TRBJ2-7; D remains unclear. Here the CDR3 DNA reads TGTGCCAGCAGTTTAGTAGCCCGCAGCTCCTACGAGCAGTACTTC. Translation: CASSLVARSSYEQYF.